This TCR beta chain appears in the sequencing data of a study of radiotherapy plus CTLA-4 blockade in lung cancer. Turning to the study itself: Disease control reached approximately 29%, with objective responses in 15% to 20%. Study results and limitations: The study found tumor-derived TCR clones expanded in blood after radiotherapy plus ipilimumab. With interferon-beta, early dynamics of blood T cell clones were reported to best predict response.

Trimming took 3 bases from V and 11 from J, leaving 20 bases between them. Germline assignment: CDR1 MGHRA and CDR2 YSYEKL. The CDR3 consists of 14 residues. Concerning this clone: Its matching antigen is unknown.

Clones were read by immunoSEQ multiplex PCR, and TCRdb kept only the in-frame ones, dropping some. The sample has about 38,000 clones, 80% to 90% seen once. This TCR was sampled from a human donor with non-small cell lung cancer whose response to radiotherapy plus ipilimumab could not be evaluated. The chain uses TRBV4-1 and TRBJ2-7; D is perhaps TRBD2 (7 bases). Material: peripheral blood, obtained from a patient treated with radiotherapy plus ipilimumab. In DNA, the CDR3 is TGCGCCAGCAGCCAGTTTCCGGGGGGCGGACTTGAGTACTTC. Residues: CASSQFPGGGLEYF.